What follows are 8 T cell receptor beta chains derived from one specimen sequenced in a study of T cells in women clearing cervical HPV infection. The table came from immunoSEQ multiplex PCR; TCRdb's copy has only in-frame clones and leaves some out. The sample table includes some 40,000 clones. Sequencing input: blood buffy coat. Receptors were obtained from a woman aged 18 to 75 with a cervical HPV16 infection that either progressed to CIN3+ or cleared (not recorded which).

For this clone: The sequence runs out 3 residues before the end of the CDR3; the remainder is reconstructed from the germline J gene. The chain recombines TRBV20-1 with TRBJ1-1; the D is unclear. CDR3 length equals 12 residues. Trimming stripped 6 bases from V and 1 base from J, with 9 bases between. The germline gives CDR1 DFQATT, CDR2 SNEGSKA (reference sequence). The part of the CDR3 DNA that was read is TGCAGTGCGCAACGACAGAACACTGAA. Amino acid sequence: CSAQRQNTE. The full CDR3 reads CSAQRQNTEAFF.

With regard to this clone: The read finishes 3 residues shy of the CDR3 end, and the germline J gene is used to complete it. The gene calls are TRBV2 and TRBJ2-4; D is uncertain. The germline CDR1 and CDR2 sequences are SNHLY and FYNNEI. CDR3 size: 13 residues. This CDR3 is CASSEQQIYGQYF. Incomplete CDR3 DNA: TGTGCCAGCAGTGAACAACAGATCTATGGT.

In regard to this clone: The missing CDR3 end, 3 residues past where the read stops, is filled in from the germline J gene. This chain joins TRBV18 and TRBJ2-1, with D possibly matching TRBD1 (5 bases). Trimming removed 4 bases from V and 7 bases from J, with 14 bases in between. This CDR3 region has 14 residues. Per germline, CDR1 KGHSH and CDR2 LQKENI. The chain's CDR3 is CASSLGAGWNEQFF. The CDR3 bases that were read are TGTGCCAGCTCACTAGGGGCCGGATGGAATGAG.

As for this clone: Read sequence stops 3 residues before the CDR3 end, and the germline J gene provides the missing end. The chain couples TRBV24-1 to TRBJ1-2; D call uncertain. The V gene lost 6 bases and the J gene lost 2 bases, with 9 bases spanning the gap. The length of the CDR3 is 13 residues. CDR1 is KGHDR, CDR2 SFDVKD, per germline. CDR3 in amino acids: CATSYGQNYGYTF. The sequenced part of the CDR3 DNA is TGTGCCACCAGTTATGGGCAGAACTATGGC.

As regards this clone: The read terminates 3 residues ahead of where the CDR3 ends, so the germline J gene completes it. The chain uses TRBV2 and TRBJ2-3, with 8 bases identical to TRBD1. Trimming took 6 bases from V and 0 from J; bases not matched to a gene: 5. The CDR3 runs to 15 residues. The germline V gene encodes CDR1 SNHLY and CDR2 FYNNEI. The CDR3 spells CASSRRGLSTDTQYF. CDR3 DNA (partial): TGTGCCAGCAGCCGCAGGGGGCTAAGCACAGATACG.

To note about this clone: Read sequence stops 3 residues before the CDR3 end, and the germline J gene provides the missing end. The chain links TRBV19 to TRBJ2-3; TRBD1 aligns across 12 bases. Germline lookup yields CDR1 LNHDA and CDR2 SQIVND (reference sequence). The CDR3 totals 16 residues. CDR3 region: CATGGTGGYSNQPQYF. The sequenced part of the CDR3 DNA is TGTGCCACCGGCGGGACAGGGGGCTATAGCAATCAGCCG.

Note on this clone: The CDR3 end falls 3 residues outside the read, so it is completed with the germline J gene. This chain connects TRBV20-1 to TRBJ2-7; 13 bases line up with TRBD2. V gave up 6 bases and J gave up 3 bases; unmatched junction bases: 2. CDR1 is DFQATT and CDR2 is SNEGSKA in the germline V gene (reference sequence). The CDR3 covers 13 residues. Incomplete CDR3 DNA: TGCAGTGCGCGGACTAGCGGGAGCTACGAG. Translation: CSARTSGSYE. The CDR3 reads in full as CSARTSGSYEQYF.

Concerning this clone: The sequence runs out 3 residues before the end of the CDR3; the remainder is reconstructed from the germline J gene. The gene calls are TRBV7-9 and TRBJ1-2; possible D gene TRBD1, 5 bases. The CDR3 length is 15 residues. The germline V gene encodes CDR1 SEHNR and CDR2 FQNEAQ (reference sequence). The CDR3 protein is CASSDGGLAKNIYTF. CDR3 DNA (partial): TGTGCCAGCAGCGATGGGGGGTTAGCCAAAAACATC. Together with reference TRBV7-9 and TRBJ1-2, the CDR3 gives the full variable domain: DTGVSQNPRHKITKRGQNVTFRCDPISEHNRLYWYRQTLGQGPEFLTYFQNEAQLEKSRLLSDRFSAERPKGSFSTLEIQRTEQGDSAMYLCASSDGGLAKNIYTFGSGTRLTVV.